Below, 21 T cell receptor beta chains from the same sample are listed, as sequenced in a study of graft-versus-host responses after intestinal transplantation. Assay used: immunoSEQ multiplex PCR; TCRdb lists only in-frame clones, some missing. The profile shows 89,000 or so clones, roughly 80% of them singletons. These receptors have no identified antigens. Sample: unstimulated CD4+ T cells sorted from spleen or lymph node cells, taken before intestinal transplant. The receptors shown here come from a human donor who received an intestinal transplant.

The DNA of the CDR3 is TGTGCCAGCAGCCCCTGGACTAGCGGGGGGCGTTACAATGAGCAGTTCTTC. Protein sequence: CASSPWTSGGRYNEQFF. The gene calls are TRBV5-8 and TRBJ2-1; 14 bases map to TRBD2. Losses at the gene ends were 4 bases for V and 4 bases for J; bases not matched to a gene: 7. The CDR3 consists of 17 residues. Germline V gene lookup returns CDR1 SGHTS and CDR2 YDEGEE.

The chain recombines TRBV5-8 with TRBJ2-5; 8 positions agree with TRBD1. Germline V gene lookup returns CDR1 SGHTS and CDR2 YDEGEE. The J segment lost 4 bases and the V segment lost 4 bases, leaving 6 bases of the junction unmatched. The CDR3 spans 14 residues. Written as DNA, the CDR3 is TGTGCCAGCAGCGCGGGACAGGAGATAGAGACCCAGTACTTC. It translates to CASSAGQEIETQYF.

The CDR3 DNA follows: TGTGCCAGCAGCTCACGGACAGGGGGGTATGGCTACACCTTC. Protein product: CASSSRTGGYGYTF. The chain combines TRBV7-9 with TRBJ1-2, with 10 bases that match TRBD1. Trimming took 4 bases from V and 5 from J; bases not matched to a gene: 4. There are 14 residues in the CDR3. CDR1 and CDR2 (germline): SEHNR, FQNEAQ (reference sequence).

The V call is TRBV28, the J call TRBJ2-5, with 8 positions matching TRBD1. V was pared by 5 bases and J by 4 bases, with 18 bases of the junction left unmatched. Germline loops: CDR1 MDHEN, CDR2 SYDVKM. The CDR3 has 18 residues. The CDR3 loop is CASSRPPRTGLMAETQYF. In DNA, the CDR3 is TGTGCCAGCAGTCGCCCACCTCGGACAGGGCTTATGGCAGAGACCCAGTACTTC.

The chain links TRBV18 to TRBJ1-2; a possible D gene is TRBD1 (5 bases). V was trimmed by 6 bases and J by 4 bases, leaving 12 bases between them. CDR3 size: 13 residues. Germline CDR1 reads KGHSH; CDR2 reads LQKENI. This CDR3 reads CASSSTGSYGYTF. The CDR3, as DNA: TGTGCCAGCTCGTCCACAGGATCCTATGGCTACACCTTC.

J is TRBJ1-1 and V is TRBV4-1, with D perhaps matching TRBD1 (5 bases). The CDR3 spans 15 residues. V lost 0 bases and J lost 5, with 13 bases in between. Looked up from germline, CDR1 is MGHRA and CDR2 is YSYEKL. CDR3 coding DNA: TGCGCCAGCAGCCAAGAGTCGCAGGGTTGGACTGAAGCTTTCTTT. As protein: CASSQESQGWTEAFF.

The V gene is TRBV5-1, the J gene TRBJ2-1; perhaps TRBD2 as D (7 bases). Trimming pared 4 bases from V and 7 bases from J, leaving 12 bases between. Germline V CDR1 and CDR2: SGHRS, YFSETQ. The CDR3 contains 13 residues. DNA of the CDR3: TGCGCCAGCAGCGGGGGGAGGGGGAATGAGCAGTTCTTC. Translating gives CASSGGRGNEQFF.

J is TRBJ2-6 and V is TRBV29-1; D may be TRBD2 (6 bases). Per the germline V gene, CDR1 is SQVTM and CDR2 is ANQGSEA. The CDR3 has 18 residues. The ends were cut back, 4 bases at V and 5 bases at J, with 24 bases in the middle. CDR3 amino acids: CSVAQKLAIQSRANVLTF. The CDR3 DNA reads as TGCAGCGTTGCACAGAAACTAGCAATACAAAGTCGGGCCAACGTCCTGACTTTC.

The V call is TRBV6-1, the J call TRBJ2-7; maybe TRBD1 (6 bases). CDR3 length: 15 residues. Germline lookup yields CDR1 MNHNS and CDR2 SASEGT. The germline V and J ends were trimmed by 2 bases and 5 bases, with 16 bases remaining between them. The CDR3 coding sequence is TGTGCCAGCAGTGAACATATCGGACAGTTTAACGAGCAGTACTTC. It specifies CASSEHIGQFNEQYF.

This chain links TRBV30 with TRBJ1-4; 7 nucleotides match TRBD1. V was pared by 3 bases and J by 10 bases, with 8 bases of the junction left unmatched. The CDR3 has 13 residues. The germline CDR1 and CDR2 sequences are GTSNPN and SVGIG (reference sequence). The CDR3 nucleotides are TGTGCCTGGAGCGAGGACAGGATGGGAAAACTGTTTTTT. Its protein product is CAWSEDRMGKLFF.

In its sample, this clone was seen a few times. J is TRBJ2-5 and V is TRBV2; 7 nucleotides align to TRBD1. Germline CDR1 and CDR2: SNHLY and FYNNEI. The CDR3 spans 13 residues. V lost 6 bases to trimming and J lost 4 bases; unmatched junction nucleotides: 5. Here the CDR3 DNA reads TGTGCCAGCAGGGGACAGTTTCGAGAGACCCAGTACTTC. Amino acid sequence: CASRGQFRETQYF.

The rearrangement joins TRBV30 to TRBJ2-7; no clear D. CDR3 size: 15 residues. Germline assignment: CDR1 GTSNPN and CDR2 SVGIG (reference sequence). Deletions cut 0 bases from V and 0 bases from J, with 12 bases between. Written as DNA, the CDR3 is TGTGCCTGGAGTGTAGCCCGCGAAAGCTCCTACGAGCAGTACTTC. Translation: CAWSVARESSYEQYF.

The V and J genes are TRBV7-9 and TRBJ2-7; D is unclear. The CDR3 runs to 14 residues. Germline CDR1 SEHNR, CDR2 FQNEAQ (reference sequence). Trimming shortened V by 0 bases and J by 4 bases, and 10 bases separated the two germline ends. The CDR3 DNA follows: TGTGCCAGCAGCTTAGCCGGTGTTGGTTACGAGCAGTACTTC. It codes for CASSLAGVGYEQYF.

The rearrangement joins TRBV5-4 to TRBJ2-7, with 7 bases fitting TRBD1. CDR1 is SGHNT, CDR2 YYREEE, per germline (reference sequence). The J segment lost 2 bases and the V segment lost 0 bases, leaving 5 bases of the junction unmatched. CDR3 size: 15 residues. CDR3 DNA: TGTGCCAGCAGCTTGGGCCGGGACAGCACCTACGAGCAGTACTTC. Translated: CASSLGRDSTYEQYF.

V and J are TRBV6-5 and TRBJ1-6; possible D gene TRBD1, 5 bases. The CDR3 spans 14 residues. Trimming shortened V by 4 bases and J by 3 bases, and 7 bases separated the two germline ends. CDR1 and CDR2 from the germline V gene are MNHEY and SVGAGI. The CDR3 reads CASSSGNYNSPLHF. The CDR3 bases are TGTGCCAGCAGTTCAGGGAACTATAATTCACCCCTCCACTTT.

V gene TRBV5-1 combines with J gene TRBJ2-5, with 10 bases fitting TRBD2. CDR3 length: 16 residues. In germline, CDR1 is SGHRS, CDR2 YFSETQ. The V gene end was trimmed by 1 base and the J gene end by 1 base; junction bases not matched to a gene: 4. Here the CDR3 reads CASSLRVAGGQETQYF. The CDR3 nucleotides are TGCGCCAGCAGCTTGAGAGTAGCGGGGGGCCAAGAGACCCAGTACTTC.

V and J are TRBV28 and TRBJ2-7; D possibly corresponds to TRBD2 (7 bases). The length of the CDR3 is 16 residues. Germline values: CDR1 MDHEN, CDR2 SYDVKM. The V gene lost 5 bases and the J gene lost 2 bases, with 19 bases spanning the gap. The CDR3: CASSGRGTSVAYEQYF. CDR3 in DNA: TGTGCCAGCAGTGGGCGGGGGACATCCGTAGCCTACGAGCAGTACTTC. Looking up the rest from reference TRBV28 and TRBJ2-7 gives the full variable domain: DVKVTQSSRYLVKRTGEKVFLECVQDMDHENMFWYRQDPGLGLRLIYFSYDVKMKEKGDIPEGYSVSREKKERFSLILESASTNQTSMYLCASSGRGTSVAYEQYFGPGTRLTVT.

The rearrangement joins TRBV16 to TRBJ2-3, with a weak D call TRBD2 (6 bases). Trimming left V 0 bases short and J 3 bases short, with 10 bases between. The CDR3 extends over 15 amino acids. CDR1 is KGHSY and CDR2 is FQNENV in the germline V gene. CDR3 bases: TGTGCCAGCAGCCAATCCGCTAGCGTAACAGATACGCAGTATTTT. Amino acids: CASSQSASVTDTQYF.

This clone was recorded only once. This chain links TRBV9 with TRBJ2-7; tentative D call: TRBD2 (5 bases). Per the germline V gene, CDR1 is SGDLS and CDR2 is YYNGEE. The CDR3 is made up of 14 amino acids. V dropped 7 bases and J dropped 4 bases, with 18 bases sitting between them. The CDR3 spells CASRRDLEAYEQYF. The CDR3 DNA is TGTGCCAGCCGCCGGGATTTGGAAGCTTACGAGCAGTACTTC.

As DNA, the CDR3 is TGTGCCAGCAGCTTGGAGGGGACTAGCGGTTACGAGCAGTACTTC. This gives the protein CASSLEGTSGYEQYF. The V and J genes are TRBV5-4 and TRBJ2-7; 11 positions match TRBD2. This CDR3 comprises 15 residues. Unmatched junction bases numbered 3, after V lost 0 bases and J lost 4 bases. Germline V lookup: CDR1 SGHNT, CDR2 YYREEE (reference sequence).

This chain joins TRBV5-1 and TRBJ2-3, with TRBD2 matching 7 bases. The germline V gene encodes CDR1 SGHRS and CDR2 YFSETQ. The CDR3 totals 20 residues. The ends lost 0 bases at V and 2 bases at J; junction bases unmatched: 18. The CDR3: CASSLVPFNAGAESTDTQYF. CDR3 DNA: TGCGCCAGCAGCTTGGTCCCCTTTAACGCGGGAGCCGAGTCCACAGATACGCAGTATTTT.